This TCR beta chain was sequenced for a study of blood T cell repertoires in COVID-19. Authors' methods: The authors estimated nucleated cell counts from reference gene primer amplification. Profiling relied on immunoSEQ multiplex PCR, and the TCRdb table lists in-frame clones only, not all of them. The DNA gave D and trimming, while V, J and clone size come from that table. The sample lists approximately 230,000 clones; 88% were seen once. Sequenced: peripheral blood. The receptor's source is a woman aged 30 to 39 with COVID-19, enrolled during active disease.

The CDR3 sequence: CASSLGREGTEAFF. The CDR3 nucleotides are TGTGCCAGCAGCCTGGGTAGGGAGGGGACTGAAGCTTTCTTT. This rearrangement joins TRBV5-4 to TRBJ1-1, with D possibly being TRBD1 (5 bases). V was shortened by 4 bases and J by 5 bases, with 15 bases between the two germline ends. Per the germline V gene, CDR1 is SGHNT and CDR2 is YYREEE (reference sequence). The CDR3 loop spans 14 amino acids. Together with reference TRBV5-4 and TRBJ1-1, the CDR3 gives the full variable domain: ETGVTQSPTHLIKTRGQQVTLRCSSQSGHNTVSWYQQALGQGPQFIFQYYREEENGRGNFPPRFSGLQFPNYSSELNVNALELDDSALYLCASSLGREGTEAFFGQGTRLTVV.